The text below deals with one T cell receptor beta chain. V was shortened by 1 base and J by 7 bases, with 11 bases between the two germline ends. CDR3 size: 14 residues. Germline V lookup: CDR1 SGHDT, CDR2 YYEEEE. The data were obtained in a study of T cell changes during pregnancy in multiple sclerosis. Some clones are missing from TCRdb's copy, which holds only in-frame ones; the method was immunoSEQ multiplex PCR. The sample carries over 45,000 clones, approximately 91% recorded once. The TCR comes from a female donor with multiple sclerosis, enrolled in a pregnancy study. The chain has TRBV5-6 and TRBJ1-4; D is unresolved. Specimen: CD4+ T cells from peripheral blood mononuclear cells, collected in the third trimester of pregnancy. CDR3 coding DNA: TGTGCCAGCAGCTTGCATGGTCCGGGTGAAAAACTGTTTTTT. Protein: CASSLHGPGEKLFF. The full variable domain, rest sourced from reference TRBV5-6 and TRBJ1-4, is DAGVTQSPTHLIKTRGQQVTLRCSPKSGHDTVSWYQQALGQGPQFIFQYYEEEERQRGNFPDRFSGHQFPNYSSELNVNALLLGDSALYLCASSLHGPGEKLFFGSGTQLSVL.